The subject of this entry is one TCR beta chain. Its matching antigen is unknown. The CDR3 runs 15 residues. The junction had 7 bases not matched to a gene; V was cut back by 4 bases and J by 2 bases. From germline, CDR1 is SEHNR and CDR2 FQNEAQ (reference sequence). This sample was included in a study of cytomegalovirus exposure and HLA in healthy donors. Study-wide findings and caveats: No immune exposure information besides CMV serostatus was available. Common viral pathogens (according to a later analysis) appeared linked to several of the most significant clusters.

The study ran its PCR with 60 Vbeta and 13 Jbeta primers. Generated by immunoSEQ multiplex PCR, the TCRdb table keeps only in-frame clones and is missing some. This sample yields around 150,000 clones, of which 61% are seen a single time; roughly 1.8% belongs to the top ten. V gene TRBV7-9 combines with J gene TRBJ2-7, with TRBD1 matching over 8 bases. The sequencing sample was made of PBMCs. This TCR came from a male donor in good health and CMV-seronegative. CDR3 amino acids: CASSSVGQGPYEQYF. CDR3 sequence (DNA): TGTGCCAGCAGCTCCGTCGGACAGGGCCCCTACGAGCAGTACTTC.